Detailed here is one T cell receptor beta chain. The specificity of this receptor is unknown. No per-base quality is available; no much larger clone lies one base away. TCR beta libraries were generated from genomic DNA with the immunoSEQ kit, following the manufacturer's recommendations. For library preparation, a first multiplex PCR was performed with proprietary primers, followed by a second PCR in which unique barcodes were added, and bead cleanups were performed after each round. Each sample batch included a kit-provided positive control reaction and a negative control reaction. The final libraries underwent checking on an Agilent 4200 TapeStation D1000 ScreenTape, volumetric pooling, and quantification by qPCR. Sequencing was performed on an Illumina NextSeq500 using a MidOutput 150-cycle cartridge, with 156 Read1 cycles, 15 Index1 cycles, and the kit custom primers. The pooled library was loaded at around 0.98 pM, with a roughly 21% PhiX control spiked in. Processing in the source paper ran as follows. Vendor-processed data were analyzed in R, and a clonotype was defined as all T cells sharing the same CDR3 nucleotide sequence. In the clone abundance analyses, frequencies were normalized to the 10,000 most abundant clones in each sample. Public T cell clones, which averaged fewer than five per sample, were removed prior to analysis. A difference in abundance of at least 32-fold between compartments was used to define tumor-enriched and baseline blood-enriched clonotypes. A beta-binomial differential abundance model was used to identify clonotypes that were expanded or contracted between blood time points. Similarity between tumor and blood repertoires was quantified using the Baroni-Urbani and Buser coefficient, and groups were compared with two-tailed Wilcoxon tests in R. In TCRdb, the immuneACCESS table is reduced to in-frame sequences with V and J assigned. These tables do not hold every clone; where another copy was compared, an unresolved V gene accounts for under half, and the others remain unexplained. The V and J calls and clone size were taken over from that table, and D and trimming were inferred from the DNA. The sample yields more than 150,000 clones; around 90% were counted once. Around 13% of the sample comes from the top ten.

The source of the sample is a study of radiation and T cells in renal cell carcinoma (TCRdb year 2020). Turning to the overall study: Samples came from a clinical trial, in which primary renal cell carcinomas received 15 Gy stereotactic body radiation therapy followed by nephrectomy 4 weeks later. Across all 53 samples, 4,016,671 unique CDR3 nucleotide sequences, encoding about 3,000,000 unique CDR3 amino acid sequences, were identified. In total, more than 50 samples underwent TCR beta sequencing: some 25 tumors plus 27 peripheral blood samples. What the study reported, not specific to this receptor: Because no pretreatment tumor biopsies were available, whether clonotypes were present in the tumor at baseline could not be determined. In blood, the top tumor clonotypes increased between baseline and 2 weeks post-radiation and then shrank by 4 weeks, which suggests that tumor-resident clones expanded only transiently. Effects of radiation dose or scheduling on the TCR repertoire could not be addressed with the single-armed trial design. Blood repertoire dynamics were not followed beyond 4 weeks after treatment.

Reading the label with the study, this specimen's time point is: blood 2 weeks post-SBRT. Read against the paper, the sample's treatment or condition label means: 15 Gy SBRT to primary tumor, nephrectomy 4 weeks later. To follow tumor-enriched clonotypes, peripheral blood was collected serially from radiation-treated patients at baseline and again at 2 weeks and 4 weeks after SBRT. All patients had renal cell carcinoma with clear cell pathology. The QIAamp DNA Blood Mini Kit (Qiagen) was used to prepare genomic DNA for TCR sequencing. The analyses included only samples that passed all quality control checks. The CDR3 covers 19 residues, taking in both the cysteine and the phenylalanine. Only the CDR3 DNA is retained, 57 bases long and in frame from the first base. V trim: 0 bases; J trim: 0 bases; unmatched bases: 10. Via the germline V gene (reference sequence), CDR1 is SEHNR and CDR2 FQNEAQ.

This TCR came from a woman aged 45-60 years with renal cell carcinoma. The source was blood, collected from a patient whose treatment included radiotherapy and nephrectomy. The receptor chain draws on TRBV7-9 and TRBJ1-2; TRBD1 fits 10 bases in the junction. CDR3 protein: CASSLATGTGAAANYGYTF. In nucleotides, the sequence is TGTGCCAGCAGCTTAGCGACCGGGACAGGGGCGGCAGCTAACTATGGCTACACCTTC.